This paragraph covers one T cell receptor (beta chain) sequence. Antigen unknown. The sample comes from a study of persistence of HIV-infected CD4 T cells. The stimulus was lysate of CMV-infected fibroblasts, roughly 9.2 ug/mL. Responding CD4+ T cells were sorted by upregulation of both CD40 ligand and CD69. The immunoSEQ assay was version 4, run in survey mode. The repertoire was sequenced with immunoSEQ multiplex PCR; TCRdb's copy has only in-frame clones and lacks some. In the table there are roughly 7,100 clones, around three quarters of which are singletons. V shed 7 bases, J shed 5 bases, and the junction held 12 bases outside the gene matches. CDR1 is SGHKS and CDR2 is YYEKEE in the germline V gene (reference sequence). This CDR3 region has 15 residues.

The source is an adult woman with HIV who was CMV-seropositive. Sequenced material: CD4+ T cells sorted from PBMCs after 18-hour stimulation, taken from a patient who received antiretroviral therapy. V and J are TRBV5-5 and TRBJ1-1; 9 bases are a match to TRBD1. The CDR3 spells CASVHPGQGRTEAFF. DNA for the CDR3: TGTGCCAGCGTTCATCCGGGACAGGGACGGACTGAAGCTTTCTTT. Using reference TRBV5-5 and TRBJ1-1 for the parts outside the CDR3, the full variable domain is DAGVTQSPTHLIKTRGQQVTLRCSPISGHKSVSWYQQVLGQGPQFIFQYYEKEERGRGNFPDRFSARQFPNYSSELNVNALLLGDSALYLCASVHPGQGRTEAFFGQGTRLTVV.